This TCR beta chain was identified in a study of human T cells and chemical hapten exposure. Overall study: Patients' scalps got diphenylcyclopropenone weekly throughout the roughly 25-week study. Overall study findings and caveats: High-frequency TCRs, those above 1 in 1000, stayed the same after DPC sensitization.

Per the germline V gene, CDR1 is SEHNR and CDR2 is FQNEAQ (reference sequence). The V and J ends lost 5 bases and 6 bases respectively, with 15 bases between them. The CDR3 spans 14 residues. Comment on this clonotype: Antigen specificity is unknown.

The time point is: patch test 1, 2 weeks after DPC sensitization. Treatment meaning: therapeutic diphenylcyclopropenone sensitization with weekly scalp DPC. Unfractionated whole blood yielded total RNA. Donation of samples came from alopecia patients who were 18 to 70 years old and suitable for DPC. A single record per CDR3 protein comes from TCRdb applying MiXCR to the RACE reads. The repertoire has 40,000 to 65,000 distinct CDR3 sequences, approximately 10% of them found once; the top ten carry roughly 1.8%. The rearrangement uses TRBV7-9 and TRBJ2-3; the D gene could be TRBD1 or TRBD2 (5 bases each). The sample consisted of whole blood, taken in connection with sensitization to the hapten diphenylcyclopropenone (DPC). The receptor was derived from a woman aged 40 to 55 with alopecia areata. Some clones in this sample may be carry-over from other donors' samples. The CDR3, as DNA: TGTGCCAGCAGCCCCGGACTCGGGGCGGATACGCAGTATTTT. Translated, it gives CASSPGLGADTQYF.